This TCR beta chain derives from a study of cytomegalovirus exposure and HLA in healthy donors. General study findings and limits: Reports showed the classifier diagnosing cytomegalovirus status with high specificity and sensitivity.

In the PCR, 60 Vbeta and 13 Jbeta primers were used. This table comes from immunoSEQ multiplex PCR, and its TCRdb copy is limited to in-frame clones, with some not included. This specimen shows 100,000 to 150,000 clones; the ten leading clones hold 3% to 4.5%. On this clone: Its cognate antigen is unknown.

This TCR came from a man younger than 30 in good health and CMV-seronegative. Sequencing used PBMCs.

CDR3 sequence: CAARQQAGNTIYF. The CDR3 nucleotides read TGTGCCGCGCGCCAACAGGCTGGAAACACCATATATTTT. This chain uses TRBV6-1 with TRBJ1-3; D is perhaps TRBD1 (5 bases). Trimming left V 11 bases short and J 2 bases short, with 13 bases between. Germline assignment: CDR1 MNHNS and CDR2 SASEGT. This CDR3 is 13 amino acids long.